A selection of T cell receptor beta chains follows, all from one sample in a study of blood T cell repertoires in COVID-19. TCRdb's table, derived via immunoSEQ multiplex PCR, lists solely in-frame clones and lacks some. This sample carries approximately 530,000 clones, roughly 89% of them seen once, and the ten largest clones take 7.8%. The source material was peripheral blood. The receptors were gathered from a woman aged 50 to 60 with COVID-19, enrolled during active disease. CDR3s include the opening cysteine and the closing phenylalanine or tryptophan. The D gene is left open where the match is weak. The size field is filled for only some rows; it gives once, few, many or a size class.

j_call	v_call	d_call	clone_size	cdr3_nt	cdr3_aa
TRBJ1-4	TRBV28	.	once	TGTGCCAGCAAGAGCGGGGATGAAAAACTGTTTTTT	CASKSGDEKLFF
TRBJ1-2	TRBV7-2	.	.	TGTGCCAGCAGCTTCGGGCAGGGAGGTATAGGGGGCTACACCTTC	CASSFGQGGIGGYTF
TRBJ1-1	TRBV19	.	.	TGTGCCAGCCGGGAGGACAGGAACACTGAAGCTTTCTTT	CASREDRNTEAFF
TRBJ1-1	TRBV5-1	TRBD1	few	TGCGCCAGCAGCTGGGACAGCAACACTGAAGCTTTCTTT	CASSWDSNTEAFF
TRBJ2-7	TRBV19	.	.	TGTGCCAGTAGTGACACACCCGGGCCGAGGGACGAGCAGTACTTC	CASSDTPGPRDEQYF
TRBJ1-1	TRBV29-1	TRBD1	.	TGCACCGCGACAGGGGGCCTCCCGACTGAAGCTTTCTTT	CTATGGLPTEAFF
TRBJ1-3	TRBV11-2	.	once	TGTGCCAGCAGCTTCGAACAGGGAACGAACACCATATATTTT	CASSFEQGTNTIYF
TRBJ2-2	TRBV6-6	TRBD2	.	TGTGCCAGCAGTTTTAGCGGGGGGGCGGACACCGGGGAGCTGTTTTTT	CASSFSGGADTGELFF
TRBJ1-5	TRBV19	TRBD1	.	TGTGCCTCCGCCGGGACAGGAGGCAATCAGCCCCAGCATTTT	CASAGTGGNQPQHF
TRBJ1-2	TRBV30	TRBD1	.	TGTGCCTGGAGTGCGGACAGGGGGCAGGACTATGGCTACACCTTC	CAWSADRGQDYGYTF
TRBJ1-2	TRBV29-1	.	few	TGCAGCGTTGAAGATCGGAGGAACTATGGCTACACCTTC	CSVEDRRNYGYTF
TRBJ2-1	TRBV19	TRBD2	.	TGTGCCAGTAGTCTTCCTAGCGGGGGTACGGATGAGCAGTTCTTC	CASSLPSGGTDEQFF
TRBJ2-7	TRBV27	TRBD1	few	TGTGCCAGCGGAAACAGGGGCAGCGAGCAGTACTTC	CASGNRGSEQYF
TRBJ2-7	TRBV5-4	.	.	TGTGCCAGCAGCTTCTCAGGGGAAAGCTACGAGCAGTACTTC	CASSFSGESYEQYF
TRBJ1-2	TRBV19	.	.	TGTGCCAGTAGTCTCGGTGCCGGGGGCTACACCTTC	CASSLGAGGYTF
TRBJ1-1	TRBV4-1	.	.	TGCGCCAGCAGCCTCCGGGGAGGGAACACTGAAGCTTTCTTT	CASSLRGGNTEAFF
TRBJ1-2	TRBV5-6	TRBD1	.	TGTGCCAGCAGCCCCAGGGGGTCCTATGGCTACACCTTC	CASSPRGSYGYTF
TRBJ2-2	TRBV29-1	TRBD1	.	TGCAGCGTTAGGACAGGGGACACCGGGGAGCTGTTTTTT	CSVRTGDTGELFF
TRBJ2-3	TRBV28	.	.	TGTGCCAGCACCCAGATCCAGGCTCCAGCCACAGATACGCAGTATTTT	CASTQIQAPATDTQYF
TRBJ1-6	TRBV6-5	TRBD1	few	TGTGCCAGCAGTTATACAGGGGGACCCCTCCACTTT	CASSYTGGPLHF
TRBJ1-1	TRBV10-1	TRBD1	.	TGCGCCAGCAGCCGGGACAGGGCGAACACTGAAGCTTTCTTT	CASSRDRANTEAFF
TRBJ1-1	TRBV6-1	.	once	TGTGCCAGCAGTGAAAGAGACACTCAGAAAACTGAAGCTTTCTTT	CASSERDTQKTEAFF
TRBJ1-4	TRBV11-2	TRBD1	.	TGTGCCAGCAGCTTAGACGGACAGGGTACGCGAAAACTGTTTTTT	CASSLDGQGTRKLFF
TRBJ1-2	TRBV6-5	.	.	TGTGCCAGCAGCCCGAGGGGGGGGAGTGGCTACACCTTC	CASSPRGGSGYTF
TRBJ2-5	TRBV5-8	TRBD1	few	TGTGCCAGCAGCTTCGACAGGGTAGGAGGCGAGGGAGAGACCCAGTACTTC	CASSFDRVGGEGETQYF
TRBJ2-1	TRBV6-5	TRBD1	.	TGTGCCAGCTGGGACAGGGGGCTAAACAATGAGCAGTTCTTC	CASWDRGLNNEQFF
TRBJ1-2	TRBV24-1	.	.	TGTGCCACCTCTGGTCCCCAGTGGCACTATGGCTACACCTTC	CATSGPQWHYGYTF
TRBJ2-1	TRBV24-1	.	once	TGTGCCACCAGTGAAGCGGACAGTCGCTCCTACAATGAGCAGTTCTTC	CATSEADSRSYNEQFF
TRBJ1-2	TRBV5-1	.	.	TGCGCCAGCAGCTTGGCTGGGGGCGGCTACACCTTC	CASSLAGGGYTF
TRBJ2-3	TRBV11-3	TRBD2	.	TGTGCCAGCAGCTTGGGAGCGGGGGCAGATACGCAGTATTTT	CASSLGAGADTQYF
TRBJ2-6	TRBV7-8	TRBD2	.	TGTGCCAGCAGCTTACGGGGGGGGACGAAATCTGGGGCCAACGTCCTGACTTTC	CASSLRGGTKSGANVLTF
TRBJ1-3	TRBV13	TRBD1	.	TGTGCCAGCAGCCGAGGACAGGGAAAAGACACCATATATTTT	CASSRGQGKDTIYF
TRBJ2-3	TRBV18	.	.	TGTGCCAGCTCACCTGTCGCGTTAAGCACAGATACGCAGTATTTT	CASSPVALSTDTQYF
TRBJ2-7	TRBV10-1	.	few	TGCGCCATCCCCCTGTTTATGGAGGGGTGGTACGAGCAGTACTTC	CAIPLFMEGWYEQYF
TRBJ1-6	TRBV5-1	.	.	TGCGCCAGCACCCCGATCGTGTTTCTTAGCTCCTATAATTCACCCCTCCACTTT	CASTPIVFLSSYNSPLHF
TRBJ2-1	TRBV7-6	TRBD2	.	TGTGCCAGCAACCCGTTGCGGGGGGGCTACAATGAGCAGTTCTTC	CASNPLRGGYNEQFF
TRBJ1-1	TRBV6-1	.	.	TGTGCCAGCAGTGACAGGAGGGGACTGAACACTGAAGCTTTCTTT	CASSDRRGLNTEAFF
TRBJ2-1	TRBV15	TRBD2	.	TGTGCCACCAGTCGGCGGGAGGGTGAGCAGTTCTTC	CATSRREGEQFF
TRBJ2-5	TRBV19	TRBD2	.	TGTGCCAGTAGTATAAAGGCTAGCGGGGGGGCCGGTCTGGAGACCCAGTACTTC	CASSIKASGGAGLETQYF
TRBJ2-7	TRBV9	.	.	TGTGCCAGCAGCCCCTATGGGACTCCTAGGGAGCAGTACTTC	CASSPYGTPREQYF
TRBJ1-2	TRBV6-5	.	once	TGTGCCAGCAGTCCCCAGGGAACTAACTATGGCTACACCTTC	CASSPQGTNYGYTF
TRBJ1-5	TRBV2	.	.	TGTGCCAGCAAGGCCGCGGGTAGCAATCAGCCCCAGCATTTT	CASKAAGSNQPQHF
TRBJ1-1	TRBV6-5	TRBD1	.	TGTGCCAGCAGCCGCCAGACAGGGCCCTCTGAAGCTTTCTTT	CASSRQTGPSEAFF
TRBJ1-5	TRBV10-2	.	.	TGCGCCAGCAGTGAGTCGGCCGTCAATCAGCCCCAGCATTTT	CASSESAVNQPQHF
TRBJ1-1	TRBV19	TRBD1	.	TGTGCCAGTAGTACTTACAGGGGGATGAACACTGAAGCTTTCTTT	CASSTYRGMNTEAFF
TRBJ2-5	TRBV24-1	TRBD1	.	TGTGCCACCAGTGACCAGGGGGCGCAGGAGACCCAGTACTTC	CATSDQGAQETQYF
TRBJ2-1	TRBV4-2	.	.	TGTGCCAGCAGCCCCGGAGGAACGCTCCGGTTCTTC	CASSPGGTLRFF
TRBJ2-7	TRBV28	TRBD1	.	TGTGCCAGCAGTAAGGCAGGGGGAGCCTACGAGCAGTACTTC	CASSKAGGAYEQYF
TRBJ1-6	TRBV13	.	.	TGTGCCAGCAGCTTAGGCGGCTCCTATAATTCACCCCTCCACTTT	CASSLGGSYNSPLHF
TRBJ1-1	TRBV5-1	.	few	TGCGCCAGCCATATCGGGGGGAACACTGAAGCTTTCTTT	CASHIGGNTEAFF
TRBJ2-1	TRBV2	TRBD2	.	TGTGCCAGCAGGCACCGGCGGGGGGGCCTATCTAGTGAGCAGTTCTTC	CASRHRRGGLSSEQFF
TRBJ2-1	TRBV27	.	.	TGTGCCAGCAGTTTAGGTCTAGGCGAGCAGTTCTTC	CASSLGLGEQFF